This T cell receptor (beta chain) stems from a study of quantifying T cell responses using KT2 cells (dated by TCRdb to 2017 to 2019). Turning to the overall study: RNA was DNase-treated and reverse transcribed with TCR alpha and beta constant-region primers, mostly using SuperScript III. Under optimum conditions, the efficiency of the T4 ligation step was estimated to be more than 9%. To prevent over-amplification, PCR2 was performed as a SYBR Green qPCR and halted at a predetermined fluorescence threshold.

The method was UMI-ligation and nested PCR. A single-stranded oligonucleotide carrying the Illumina SP2 sequence and a UMI was ligated to the cDNA 3' end using T4 RNA ligase 1. PCR1 used about 4 cycles (98 degrees C 15 s, 69 degrees C 30 s, 72 degrees C 40 s), and the beta primer was an equimolar mix of RC1.1 and RC1.2 that covered TRBC1 and TRBC2. Starting at PCR2, TCR alpha and beta chains were handled separately, and sample indices and Illumina adaptors were added. The UMI, placed after an 8-base spacer, consisted of 12 random nucleotides arranged as two hexamers with a spacer between them. Libraries were sequenced on an Illumina MiSeq with v2 2x251 paired-end chemistry, typically roughly twelve samples per run. To increase diversity, roughly 5-7% PhiX DNA was added to each sequencing library. The original pipeline was this. Raw reads were converted to FASTQ with bcl2fastq and were demultiplexed by dual indices with Demultiplexor. Decombinator assigned V and J genes by tag matching, allowing a single base-pair mismatch. Using UMIs, Collapsinator corrected both sequencing errors and the frequency errors that come from PCR heterogeneity. CDR3Translator converted Decombinator identifiers to nucleotide sequence, translated to amino acids, and extracted CDR3 using C- and N-terminal motifs. Each distinct KT2 TCR was counted as a cluster of KT2 sequences sharing one unique molecular identifier. TCRdb reworked the public reads: Q25 trimming with fastp, MiXCR clone assembly, productive beta chains retained. Each record represents a unique CDR3 protein, reported with the most common genes and DNA among its rows. The V and J calls reflect TCRdb's pipeline rather than the authors' work. Within this sample are tens of thousands of distinct CDR3 sequences, with around a tenth of them counted one time only. The ten largest make up under 11% of the sample.

This clonotype was detected only a few times. It has no known antigen specificity. The record has no base qualities; no much larger clone is one base away. Overall study outcomes, separate from this receptor: KT2 sequences were detected down to the lowest spike-in tested, about one KT2 cell per 100,000 PBMC. Over several orders of magnitude, the number of KT2 alpha and beta sequences rose linearly with the number of KT2 cells put in. The study did not include a side-by-side comparison of this pipeline with other TCR sequencing techniques. Saturation in the detection of KT2 sequences was observed at very high KT2 spike-in numbers.

V was cut back by 8 bases and J by 4 bases, leaving a gap of 17 bases between them. As encoded in the germline V gene, CDR1 is WSHSY while CDR2 is SAAADI. The CDR3 numbers 14 residues from cysteine through phenylalanine. Only the CDR3 DNA is retained, 42 bases long and in frame from the first base. Known numbers of KT2, a T cell clone whose TCR had been sequenced previously, were spiked into unfractionated PBMC to test the sensitivity and accuracy of the pipeline. A range of KT2-to-PBMC ratios was produced by mixing KT2 cells with a fixed number of PBMC. Sequencing was performed on PBMCs spiked with cells of the T cell clone KT2. This sequence originates from a human donor. The chain joins TRBV10-2 to TRBJ2-5; the D region is possibly TRBD1 or TRBD2, each matching across 5 bases. The bases are TGCGCCAGCGGCCCCTCCGGGGCGGTAGAGACCCAGTACTTC. Its amino acids are CASGPSGAVETQYF.